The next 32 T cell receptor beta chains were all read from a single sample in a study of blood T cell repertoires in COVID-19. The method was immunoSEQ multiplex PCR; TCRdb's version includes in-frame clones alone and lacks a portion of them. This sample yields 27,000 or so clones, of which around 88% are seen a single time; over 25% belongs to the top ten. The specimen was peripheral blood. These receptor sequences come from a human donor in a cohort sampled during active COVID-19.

The CDR3: CASSPDGQTNYGYTF. In nucleotides, the CDR3 is TGTGCCAGCTCACCAGATGGACAGACTAACTATGGCTACACCTTC. The rearrangement uses TRBV18 and TRBJ1-2, with TRBD1 as a possible D gene (6 bases). The CDR3 loop spans 15 amino acids. Trimming removed 2 bases at V and 0 bases at J, with 10 bases between. From germline, CDR1 is KGHSH and CDR2 LQKENI.

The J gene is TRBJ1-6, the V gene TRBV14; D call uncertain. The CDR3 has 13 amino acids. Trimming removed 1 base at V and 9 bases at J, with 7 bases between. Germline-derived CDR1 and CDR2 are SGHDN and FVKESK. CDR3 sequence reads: CASSQVRRSPLHF. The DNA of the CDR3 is TGTGCCAGCAGCCAAGTGCGGCGTTCACCCCTCCACTTT. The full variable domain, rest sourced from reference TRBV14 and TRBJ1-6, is EAGVTQFPSHSVIEKGQTVTLRCDPISGHDNLYWYRRVMGKEIKFLLHFVKESKQDESGMPNNRFLAERTGGTYSTLKVQPAELEDSGVYFCASSQVRRSPLHFGNGTRLTVT.

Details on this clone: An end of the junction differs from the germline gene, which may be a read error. Written as DNA, the CDR3 is TGTGCTAGCAGCTTAGCCGGGCGGGGGAAAGGGTCACCCCTCCACTTT. Its protein product is CASSLAGRGKGSPLHF. This sequence joins TRBV7-7 and TRBJ1-6; TRBD1 is a possible D gene (5 bases). The CDR3 extends over 16 amino acids. CDR1 is SSHAT and CDR2 is FNYEAQ in the germline V gene (reference sequence).

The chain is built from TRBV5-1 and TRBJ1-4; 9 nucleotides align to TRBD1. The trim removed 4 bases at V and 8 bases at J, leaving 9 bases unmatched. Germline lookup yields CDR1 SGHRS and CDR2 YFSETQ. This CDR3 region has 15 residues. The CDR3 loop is CASSRTGTGREKLFF. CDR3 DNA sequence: TGCGCCAGCAGCCGCACCGGGACAGGGCGAGAAAAACTGTTTTTT.

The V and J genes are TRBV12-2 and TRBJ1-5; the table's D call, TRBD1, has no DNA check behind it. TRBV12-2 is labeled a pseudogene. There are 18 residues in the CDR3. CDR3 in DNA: TGTGCAAGTCGCTTAGCGACTTCAGGGAGAGACAGGGTGCAGCCCCAGCATTTT. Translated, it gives CASRLATSGRDRVQPQHF.

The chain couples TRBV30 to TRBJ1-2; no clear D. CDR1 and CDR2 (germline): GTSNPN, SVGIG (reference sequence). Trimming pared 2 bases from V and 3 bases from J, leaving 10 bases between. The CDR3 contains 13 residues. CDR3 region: CAWSTDQYYGYTF. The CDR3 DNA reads TGTGCCTGGAGTACAGACCAGTACTATGGCTACACCTTC.

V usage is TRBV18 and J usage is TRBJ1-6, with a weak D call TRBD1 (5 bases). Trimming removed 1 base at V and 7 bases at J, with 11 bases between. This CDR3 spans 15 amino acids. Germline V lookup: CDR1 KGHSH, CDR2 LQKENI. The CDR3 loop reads CASSPLQGHNSPLHF. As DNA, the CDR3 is TGTGCCAGCTCACCACTTCAGGGTCACAATTCACCCCTCCACTTT.

DNA for the CDR3: TGTGCCAGCAATCTACAGACAACAGATACGCAGTATTTT. Amino acid sequence: CASNLQTTDTQYF. The gene calls are TRBV5-8 and TRBJ2-3; D gene ambiguous. The CDR3 sequence is 13 residues long. Germline CDR1 SGHTS, CDR2 YDEGEE. Trimming removed 6 bases from V and 3 bases from J, with 11 bases in between. The whole variable domain, remainder taken from reference TRBV5-8 and TRBJ2-3, is EAGVTQSPTHLIKTRGQQATLRCSPISGHTSVYWYQQALGLGLQFLLWYDEGEERNRGNFPPRFSGRQFPNYSSELNVNALELEDSALYLCASNLQTTDTQYFGPGTRLTVL.

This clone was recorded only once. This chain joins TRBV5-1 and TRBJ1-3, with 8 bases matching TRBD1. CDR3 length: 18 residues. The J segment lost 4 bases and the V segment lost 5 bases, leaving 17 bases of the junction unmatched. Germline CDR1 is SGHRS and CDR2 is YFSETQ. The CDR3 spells CASRAPGRGLGRGNTIYF. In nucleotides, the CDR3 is TGCGCCAGCAGGGCCCCCGGCAGGGGGCTTGGACGCGGAAACACCATATATTTT.

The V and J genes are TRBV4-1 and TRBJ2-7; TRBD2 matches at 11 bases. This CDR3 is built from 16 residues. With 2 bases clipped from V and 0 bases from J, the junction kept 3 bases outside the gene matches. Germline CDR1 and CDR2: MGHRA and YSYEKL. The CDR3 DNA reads TGCGCCAGCAGCCAATTAGGGACTAGCGGCTCCTACGAGCAGTACTTC. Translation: CASSQLGTSGSYEQYF.

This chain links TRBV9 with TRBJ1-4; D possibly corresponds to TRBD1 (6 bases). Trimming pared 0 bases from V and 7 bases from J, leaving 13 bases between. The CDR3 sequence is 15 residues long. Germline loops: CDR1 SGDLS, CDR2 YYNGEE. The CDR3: CASSVVGGQGEKLFF. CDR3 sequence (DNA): TGTGCCAGCAGCGTAGTGGGGGGGCAGGGTGAAAAACTGTTTTTT.

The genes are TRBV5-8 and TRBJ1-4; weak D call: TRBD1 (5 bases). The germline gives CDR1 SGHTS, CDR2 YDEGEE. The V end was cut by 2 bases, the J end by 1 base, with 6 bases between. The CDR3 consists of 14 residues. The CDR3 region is CASSLGVTNEKLFF. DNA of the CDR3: TGTGCCAGCAGCTTAGGGGTAACTAATGAAAAACTGTTTTTT.

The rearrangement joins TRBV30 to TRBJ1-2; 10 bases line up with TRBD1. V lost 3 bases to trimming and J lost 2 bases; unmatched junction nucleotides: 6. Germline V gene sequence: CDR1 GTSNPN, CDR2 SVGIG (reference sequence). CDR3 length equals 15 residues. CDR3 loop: CAWSLGQGGNYGYTF. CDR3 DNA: TGTGCCTGGAGCCTTGGACAGGGGGGGAACTATGGCTACACCTTC.

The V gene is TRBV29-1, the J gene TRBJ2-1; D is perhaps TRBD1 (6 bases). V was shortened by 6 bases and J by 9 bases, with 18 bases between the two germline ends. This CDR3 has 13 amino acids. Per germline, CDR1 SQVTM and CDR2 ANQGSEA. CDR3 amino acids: CSVSTTGPGEQFF. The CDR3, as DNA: TGCAGCGTCTCGACCACAGGGCCCGGTGAGCAGTTCTTC.

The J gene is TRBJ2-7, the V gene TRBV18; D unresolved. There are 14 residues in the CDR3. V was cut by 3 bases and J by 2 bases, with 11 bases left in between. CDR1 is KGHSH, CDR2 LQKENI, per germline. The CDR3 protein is CASSPGSPPYEQYF. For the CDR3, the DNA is TGTGCCAGCTCACCGGGCAGTCCCCCCTACGAGCAGTACTTC.

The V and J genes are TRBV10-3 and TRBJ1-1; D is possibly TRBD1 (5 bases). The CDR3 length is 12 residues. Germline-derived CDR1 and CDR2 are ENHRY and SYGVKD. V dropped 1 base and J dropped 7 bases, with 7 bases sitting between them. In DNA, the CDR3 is TGTGCCATCAGTGAGTTTGACAGTGAAGCTTTCTTT. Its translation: CAISEFDSEAFF.

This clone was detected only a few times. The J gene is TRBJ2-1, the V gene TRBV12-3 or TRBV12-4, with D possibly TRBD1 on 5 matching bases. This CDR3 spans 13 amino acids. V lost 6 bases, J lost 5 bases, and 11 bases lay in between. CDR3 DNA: TGTGCCAGCAGCCCACAGGTCCACAATGAGCAGTTCTTC. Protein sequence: CASSPQVHNEQFF.

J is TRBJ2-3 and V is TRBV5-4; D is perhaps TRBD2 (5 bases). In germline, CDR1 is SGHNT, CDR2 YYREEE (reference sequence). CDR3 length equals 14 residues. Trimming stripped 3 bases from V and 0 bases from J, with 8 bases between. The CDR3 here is CASSYEGSTDTQYF. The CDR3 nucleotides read TGTGCCAGCAGCTACGAGGGTAGCACAGATACGCAGTATTTT.

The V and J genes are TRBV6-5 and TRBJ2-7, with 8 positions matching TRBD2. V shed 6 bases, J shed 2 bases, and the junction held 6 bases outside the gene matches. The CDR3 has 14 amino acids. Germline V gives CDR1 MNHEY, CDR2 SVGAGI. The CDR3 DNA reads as TGTGCCAGCAGCCGGGGGGGCCGGACCTACGAGCAGTACTTC. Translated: CASSRGGRTYEQYF.

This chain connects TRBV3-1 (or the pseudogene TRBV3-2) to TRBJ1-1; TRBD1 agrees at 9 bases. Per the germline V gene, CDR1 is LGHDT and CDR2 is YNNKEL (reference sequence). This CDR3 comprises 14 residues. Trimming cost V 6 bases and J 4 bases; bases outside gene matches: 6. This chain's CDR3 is CASRPGQGSTEAFF. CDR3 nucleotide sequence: TGTGCCAGCAGACCGGGACAGGGATCCACTGAAGCTTTCTTT.

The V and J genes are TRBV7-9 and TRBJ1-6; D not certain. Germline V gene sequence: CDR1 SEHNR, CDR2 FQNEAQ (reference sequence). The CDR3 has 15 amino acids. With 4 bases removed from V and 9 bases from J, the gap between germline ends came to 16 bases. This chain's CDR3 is CASSSTLPKRSPLHF. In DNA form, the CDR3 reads TGTGCCAGCAGCTCGACACTGCCTAAACGTTCACCCCTCCACTTT.

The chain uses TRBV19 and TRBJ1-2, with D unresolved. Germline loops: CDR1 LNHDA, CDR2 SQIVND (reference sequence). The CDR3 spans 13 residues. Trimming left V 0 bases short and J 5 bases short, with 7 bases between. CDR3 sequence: CASSIDGKYGYTF. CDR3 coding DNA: TGTGCCAGTAGTATAGACGGGAAATATGGCTACACCTTC.

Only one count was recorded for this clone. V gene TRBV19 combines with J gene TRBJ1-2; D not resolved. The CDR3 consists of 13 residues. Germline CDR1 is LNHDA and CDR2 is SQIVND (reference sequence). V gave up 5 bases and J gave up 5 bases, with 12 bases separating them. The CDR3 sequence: CASSFRPPYGYTF. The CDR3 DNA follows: TGTGCCAGTAGTTTCAGGCCCCCATATGGCTACACCTTC.

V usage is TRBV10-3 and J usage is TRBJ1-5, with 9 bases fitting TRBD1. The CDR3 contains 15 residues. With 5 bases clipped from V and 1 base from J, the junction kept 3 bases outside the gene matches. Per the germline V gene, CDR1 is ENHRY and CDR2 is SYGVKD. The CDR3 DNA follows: TGTGCCATCAGTCCAGGACAGGGGAGCAATCAGCCCCAGCATTTT. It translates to CAISPGQGSNQPQHF.

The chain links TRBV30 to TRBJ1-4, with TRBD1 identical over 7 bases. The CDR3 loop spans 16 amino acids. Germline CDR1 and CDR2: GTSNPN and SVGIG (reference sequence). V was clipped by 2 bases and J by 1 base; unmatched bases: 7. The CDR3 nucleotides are TGTGCCTGGAGTACGAGGGGGCTTATAACTAATGAAAAACTGTTTTTT. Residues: CAWSTRGLITNEKLFF.

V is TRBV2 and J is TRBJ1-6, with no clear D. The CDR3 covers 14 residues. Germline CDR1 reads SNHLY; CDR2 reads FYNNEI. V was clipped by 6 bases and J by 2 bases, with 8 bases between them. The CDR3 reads CASRPGPYNSPLHF. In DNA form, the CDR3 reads TGTGCCAGCAGGCCGGGTCCCTATAATTCACCCCTCCACTTT.

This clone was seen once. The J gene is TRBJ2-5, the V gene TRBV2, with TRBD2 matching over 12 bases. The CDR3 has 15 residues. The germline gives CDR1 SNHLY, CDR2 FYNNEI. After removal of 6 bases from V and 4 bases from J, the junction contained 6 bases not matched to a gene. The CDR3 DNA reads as TGTGCCAGCAGGATAGGACTAGCGGGGCTAGAGACCCAGTACTTC. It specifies CASRIGLAGLETQYF.

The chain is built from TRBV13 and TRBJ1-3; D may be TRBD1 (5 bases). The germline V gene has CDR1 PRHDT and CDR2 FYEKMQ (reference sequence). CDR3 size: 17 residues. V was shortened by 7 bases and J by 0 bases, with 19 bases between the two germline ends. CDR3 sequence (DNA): TGTGCCAGCAACCTAAGGGTAGGACAAAGCTCTGGAAACACCATATATTTT. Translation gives CASNLRVGQSSGNTIYF. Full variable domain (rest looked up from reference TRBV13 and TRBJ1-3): AAGVIQSPRHLIKEKRETATLKCYPIPRHDTVYWYQQGPGQDPQFLISFYEKMQSDKGSIPDRFSAQQFSDYHSELNMSSLELGDSALYFCASNLRVGQSSGNTIYFGEGSWLTVV.

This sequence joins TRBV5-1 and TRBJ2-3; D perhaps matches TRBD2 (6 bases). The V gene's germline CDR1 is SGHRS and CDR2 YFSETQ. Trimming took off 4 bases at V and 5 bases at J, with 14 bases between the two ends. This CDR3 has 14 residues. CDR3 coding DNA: TGCGCCAGCAGCCCCGTTGGGGGAGGAGATACGCAGTATTTT. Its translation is CASSPVGGGDTQYF. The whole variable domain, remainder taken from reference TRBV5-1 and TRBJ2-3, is KAGVTQTPRYLIKTRGQQVTLSCSPISGHRSVSWYQQTPGQGLQFLFEYFSETQRNKGNFPGRFSGRQFSNSRSEMNVSTLELGDSALYLCASSPVGGGDTQYFGPGTRLTVL.

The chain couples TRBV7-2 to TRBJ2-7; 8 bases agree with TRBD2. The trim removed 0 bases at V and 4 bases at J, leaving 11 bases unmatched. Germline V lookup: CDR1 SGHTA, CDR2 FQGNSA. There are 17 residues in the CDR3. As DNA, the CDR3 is TGTGCCAGCAGCTTAGCGTACGGGGGGGCCGGGGGATACGAGCAGTACTTC. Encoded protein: CASSLAYGGAGGYEQYF. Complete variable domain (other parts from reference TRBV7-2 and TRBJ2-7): GAGVSQSPSNKVTEKGKDVELRCDPISGHTALYWYRQSLGQGLEFLIYFQGNSAPDKSGLPSDRFSAERTGGSVSTLTIQRTQQEDSAVYLCASSLAYGGAGGYEQYFGPGTRLTVT.

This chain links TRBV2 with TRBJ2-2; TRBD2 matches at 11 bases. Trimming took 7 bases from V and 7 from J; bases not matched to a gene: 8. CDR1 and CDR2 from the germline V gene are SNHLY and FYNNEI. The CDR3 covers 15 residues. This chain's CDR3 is CASKLAGDGNGELFF. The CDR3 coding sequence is TGTGCCAGCAAACTAGCGGGGGATGGTAACGGGGAGCTGTTTTTT. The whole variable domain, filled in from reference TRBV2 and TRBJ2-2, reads EPEVTQTPSHQVTQMGQEVILRCVPISNHLYFYWYRQILGQKVEFLVSFYNNEISEKSEIFDDQFSVERPDGSNFTLKIRSTKLEDSAMYFCASKLAGDGNGELFFGEGSRLTVL.

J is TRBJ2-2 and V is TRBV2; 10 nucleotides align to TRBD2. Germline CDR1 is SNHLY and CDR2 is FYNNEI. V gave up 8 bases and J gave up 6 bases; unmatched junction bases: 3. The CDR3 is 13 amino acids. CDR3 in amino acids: CASDGLAAGELFF. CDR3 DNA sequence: TGTGCCAGCGACGGACTAGCGGCCGGGGAGCTGTTTTTT.